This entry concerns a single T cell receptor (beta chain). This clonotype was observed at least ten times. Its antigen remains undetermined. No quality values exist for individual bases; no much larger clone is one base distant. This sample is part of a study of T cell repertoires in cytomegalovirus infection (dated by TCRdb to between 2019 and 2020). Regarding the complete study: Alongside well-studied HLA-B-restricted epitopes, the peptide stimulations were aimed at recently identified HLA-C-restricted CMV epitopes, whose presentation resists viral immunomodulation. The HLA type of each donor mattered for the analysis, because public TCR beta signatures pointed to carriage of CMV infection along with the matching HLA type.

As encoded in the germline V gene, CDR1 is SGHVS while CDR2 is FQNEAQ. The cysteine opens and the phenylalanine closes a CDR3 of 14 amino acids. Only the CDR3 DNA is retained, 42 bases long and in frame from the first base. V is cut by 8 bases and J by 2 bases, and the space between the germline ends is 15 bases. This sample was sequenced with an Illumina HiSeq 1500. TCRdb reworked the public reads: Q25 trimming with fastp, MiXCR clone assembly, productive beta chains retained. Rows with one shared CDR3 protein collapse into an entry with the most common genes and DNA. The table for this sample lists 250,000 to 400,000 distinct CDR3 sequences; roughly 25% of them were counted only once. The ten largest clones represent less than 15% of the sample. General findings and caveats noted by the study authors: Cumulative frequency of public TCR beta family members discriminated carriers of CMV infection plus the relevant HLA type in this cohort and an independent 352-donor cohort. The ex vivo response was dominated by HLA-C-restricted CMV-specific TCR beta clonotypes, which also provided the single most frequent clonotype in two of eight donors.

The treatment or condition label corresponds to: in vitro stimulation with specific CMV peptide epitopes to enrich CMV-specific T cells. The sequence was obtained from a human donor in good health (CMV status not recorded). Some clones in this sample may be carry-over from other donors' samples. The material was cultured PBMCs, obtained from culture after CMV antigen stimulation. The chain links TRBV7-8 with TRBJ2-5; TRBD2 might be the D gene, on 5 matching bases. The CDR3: CASHWSGVQETQYF. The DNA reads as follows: TGTGCCAGCCATTGGAGCGGAGTACAAGAGACCCAGTACTTC.